The 5 T cell receptor beta chains below come from one sample, sequenced in a study of graft-versus-host responses after intestinal transplantation. Sequencing used immunoSEQ multiplex PCR; TCRdb keeps in-frame clones, though not all of them. The profile shows around 100,000 clones, 85% to 95% of them singletons. No antigens are known for them. The sample consisted of unstimulated CD8+ T cells sorted from spleen or lymph node cells, taken before transplant. These receptors were taken from a human donor who was the organ donor for an intestinal transplant.

The chain uses TRBV30 and TRBJ2-7; TRBD1 matches 10 bases. Germline loops: CDR1 GTSNPN, CDR2 SVGIG (reference sequence). This CDR3 has 14 residues. Trimming cost V 2 bases and J 2 bases; bases outside gene matches: 3. CDR3 region: CAWSPGTGAYEQYF. The CDR3 nucleotides are TGTGCCTGGAGTCCCGGGACAGGGGCCTACGAGCAGTACTTC.

In DNA form, the CDR3 reads TGTGCCAGCAGCCAATCGAGCCCGAACACTGAAGCTTTCTTT. Protein: CASSQSSPNTEAFF. The chain carries TRBV16 and TRBJ1-1, with D uncertain. The CDR3 is 14 amino acids. V lost 0 bases to trimming and J lost 1 base, with 6 bases between them. In germline, CDR1 is KGHSY, CDR2 FQNENV.

The chain has TRBV30 and TRBJ2-7; D unclear. Germline V CDR1 and CDR2: GTSNPN, SVGIG (reference sequence). V lost 2 bases, J lost 6 bases, and 11 bases lay in between. The CDR3 runs 12 residues. In DNA form, the CDR3 reads TGTGCCTGGAGTCGGCCCTACCTCGAGCAGTACTTC. Protein sequence: CAWSRPYLEQYF.

This chain joins TRBV15 and TRBJ2-3, with D perhaps matching TRBD1 or TRBD2 (5 bases each). CDR1 LNHNV and CDR2 YYDKDF come from the germline V gene (reference sequence). Between the trimmed V and J ends, which lost 1 base and 0 bases, there was a span of 14 bases. The CDR3 sequence is 17 residues long. The CDR3 spells CATSRVGLAESTDTQYF. In DNA form, the CDR3 reads TGTGCCACCAGCAGAGTGGGGCTAGCTGAGAGCACAGATACGCAGTATTTT.

This clone appeared once. V usage is TRBV7-2 and J usage is TRBJ2-2; D may be TRBD1 or TRBD2 (5 bases each). The CDR3 has 17 amino acids. The germline gives CDR1 SGHTA, CDR2 FQGNSA. V was trimmed by 6 bases and J by 0 bases, leaving 17 bases between them. Written as DNA, the CDR3 is TGTGCCAGCAGTATCCTCGACGAGGGGCCGAACACCGGGGAGCTGTTTTTT. Protein sequence: CASSILDEGPNTGELFF. The full variable domain, its missing parts supplied by reference TRBV7-2 and TRBJ2-2, is GAGVSQSPSNKVTEKGKDVELRCDPISGHTALYWYRQSLGQGLEFLIYFQGNSAPDKSGLPSDRFSAERTGGSVSTLTIQRTQQEDSAVYLCASSILDEGPNTGELFFGEGSRLTVL.